The present TCR beta chain was sequenced within a study of T cells after yellow fever vaccination. Study results and caveats: A secondary response was less intense yet reached its peak sooner, at day 5 versus 15. Post-booster reappearance was seen for most primary-vaccination clones (just under 97% CD4, roughly 88% CD8).

Points on this clonotype: As yet, its antigen is unknown.

TCRdb re-called the 5' RACE reads through MiXCR, storing one row per CDR3 protein. The sample carries just under 600,000 distinct CDR3 sequences, about 13% recorded once. Deletions cut 6 bases from V and 8 bases from J, with 21 bases between. This CDR3 is 15 amino acids long. This receptor was taken from a man aged 25 to 40 who received the YFV17D yellow fever vaccine. V and J are TRBV12-3 or TRBV12-4 and TRBJ2-3; perhaps TRBD1 as D (6 bases). The sequencing here drew on PBMCs, taken on the day of the yellow fever booster vaccination. The CDR3 DNA is TGTGCCAGCAGGAGGGGAAACAGGGCGAATGTTACGCAGTATTTT. Translation: CASRRGNRANVTQYF.